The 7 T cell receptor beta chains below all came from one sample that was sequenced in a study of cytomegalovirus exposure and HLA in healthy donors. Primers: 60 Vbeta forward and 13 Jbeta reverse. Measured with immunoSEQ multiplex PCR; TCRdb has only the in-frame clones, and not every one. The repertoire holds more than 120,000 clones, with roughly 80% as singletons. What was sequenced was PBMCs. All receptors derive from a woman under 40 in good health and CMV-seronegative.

CDR3 protein: CAWSRETGYNEQFF. For the CDR3, the DNA is TGTGCCTGGAGTCGAGAGACTGGTTACAATGAGCAGTTCTTC. V usage is TRBV30 and J usage is TRBJ2-1, with unresolved D. CDR1 is GTSNPN and CDR2 is SVGIG in the germline V gene (reference sequence). The CDR3 spans 14 residues. Trimming took 2 bases from V and 4 from J, leaving 12 bases between them.

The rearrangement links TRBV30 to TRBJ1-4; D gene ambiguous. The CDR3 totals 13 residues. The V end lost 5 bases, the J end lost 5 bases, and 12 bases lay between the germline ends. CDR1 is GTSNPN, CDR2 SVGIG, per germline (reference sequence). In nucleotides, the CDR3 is TGTGCCTGGTTACCGACTGAGAATGAAAAACTGTTTTTT. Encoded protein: CAWLPTENEKLFF.

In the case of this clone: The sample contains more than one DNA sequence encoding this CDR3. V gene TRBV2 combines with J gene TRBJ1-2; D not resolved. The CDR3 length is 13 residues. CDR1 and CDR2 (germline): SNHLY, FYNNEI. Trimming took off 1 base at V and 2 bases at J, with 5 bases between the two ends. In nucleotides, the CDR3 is TGTGCCAGCAGTGAAGGCGGCAACTATGGCTACACCTTC. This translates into CASSEGGNYGYTF.

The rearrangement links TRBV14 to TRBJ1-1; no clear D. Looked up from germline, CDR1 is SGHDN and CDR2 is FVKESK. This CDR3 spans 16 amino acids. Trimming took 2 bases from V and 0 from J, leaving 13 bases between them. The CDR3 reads CASSQRWASLNTEAFF. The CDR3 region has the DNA TGTGCCAGCAGCCAAAGATGGGCCAGTCTGAACACTGAAGCTTTCTTT.

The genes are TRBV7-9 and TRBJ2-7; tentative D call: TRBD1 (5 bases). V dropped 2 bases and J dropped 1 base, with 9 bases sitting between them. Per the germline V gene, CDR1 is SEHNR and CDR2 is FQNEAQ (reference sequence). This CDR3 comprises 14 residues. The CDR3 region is CASSLPQGSYEQYF. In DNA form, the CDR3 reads TGTGCCAGCAGCTTACCGCAGGGTTCCTACGAGCAGTACTTC.

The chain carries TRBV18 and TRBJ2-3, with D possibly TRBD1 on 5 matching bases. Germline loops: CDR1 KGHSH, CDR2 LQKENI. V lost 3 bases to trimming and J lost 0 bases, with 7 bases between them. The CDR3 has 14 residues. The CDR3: CASSPSGSTDTQYF. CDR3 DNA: TGTGCCAGCTCACCTTCAGGGAGCACAGATACGCAGTATTTT.

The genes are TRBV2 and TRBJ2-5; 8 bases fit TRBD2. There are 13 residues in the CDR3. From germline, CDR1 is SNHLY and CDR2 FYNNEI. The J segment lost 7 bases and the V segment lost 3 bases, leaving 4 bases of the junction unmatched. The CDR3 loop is CASSDGRGGTQYF. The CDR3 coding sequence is TGTGCCAGCAGTGATGGACGGGGGGGGACCCAGTACTTC.